Reported below is one T cell receptor (beta chain). Unique molecular identifiers were added to individual cDNA molecules. Each CDR3 protein gets one entry after TCRdb re-called the 5' RACE reads with MiXCR. The repertoire holds nearly 95,000 distinct CDR3 sequences, 16% seen once, with approximately 5.1% in the top ten. This specimen belongs to a study of early T cells in non-severe SARS-CoV-2 infection. Study as a whole: Chains were not paired, and sequencing was done on bulk RNA from unsorted whole blood.

The CDR3 spans 12 residues. Germline CDR1 reads SGHAT; CDR2 reads FQNNGV. V was clipped by 6 bases and J by 4 bases, with 10 bases between them. The clonotype was recovered from an adult who was a healthcare worker with PCR-confirmed SARS-CoV-2 infection or an uninfected control (not recorded which). The rearrangement joins TRBV11-2 to TRBJ2-7; no firm D call. Sequencing was performed on whole blood, taken at baseline. The CDR3 nucleotides read TGTGCCAGCAGGCTGACCCCTTACGAGCAGTACTTC. Translating it yields CASRLTPYEQYF.